This is a list of T cell receptor beta chains from one sample in a study of CD8+ T cells in alopecia areata. Repertoires were generated with immunoSEQ multiplex PCR, while TCRdb's copy carries only in-frame clones and drops some. The sample lists 150,000 to 200,000 clones, roughly 70% seen once, with 1.3% in the top ten. Here the sequenced sample was CD4+ T cells sorted from blood, taken at week 49, from a patient treated with tofacitinib. The receptors originated from a human donor with alopecia areata. Both conserved end residues are part of each CDR3. D genes are given only for firm matches. Only part of the rows carry a size: once, few, many, or a class if the clone is expanded.

D gene	J gene	V gene	clone size	CDR3 protein	CDR3 DNA
TRBD1	TRBJ2-3	TRBV4-3	NA	CASSQGAGQGTDTQYF	TGCGCCAGCAGCCAAGGGGCGGGACAGGGAACAGATACGCAGTATTTT
TRBD1	TRBJ1-4	TRBV5-6	few	CASSFWTGEKKLFF	TGTGCCAGCAGCTTCTGGACAGGGGAGAAAAAACTGTTTTTT
TRBD2	TRBJ2-4	TRBV7-2	NA	CASSPSGVGKNIQYF	TGTGCCAGCAGCCCGAGCGGGGTGGGCAAAAACATTCAGTACTTC
TRBD1	TRBJ1-6	TRBV6-6	NA	CASRPTGVNSPLHF	TGTGCCAGCCGACCGACAGGGGTTAATTCACCCCTCCACTTT
NA	TRBJ1-4	TRBV30	NA	CAWMGGLGEKLFF	TGTGCCTGGATGGGAGGGCTTGGTGAAAAACTGTTTTTT
NA	TRBJ2-7	TRBV29-1	few	CSVGPGTYEQYF	TGCAGCGTTGGTCCAGGGACCTACGAGCAGTACTTC
NA	TRBJ2-1	TRBV6-5	NA	CASRRRQRSYNEQFF	TGTGCCAGCAGACGCCGACAACGCTCCTACAATGAGCAGTTCTTC
NA	TRBJ1-5	TRBV15	NA	CATTDGRGLQPQHF	TGTGCCACCACGGACGGGAGGGGTCTTCAGCCCCAGCATTTT
NA	TRBJ1-2	TRBV11-2	NA	CASSFTSSGQRGYTF	TGTGCCAGCAGCTTCACCTCCTCGGGACAACGGGGCTACACCTTC
NA	TRBJ1-6	TRBV15	many	CATSVSGVSNSPLHF	TGTGCCACCAGCGTGTCGGGGGTTAGTAATTCACCCCTCCACTTT
NA	TRBJ1-5	TRBV19	NA	CASNGQGTQPQHF	TGTGCCAGTAACGGGCAGGGGACTCAGCCCCAGCATTTT
TRBD1	TRBJ1-6	TRBV10-3	NA	CASQDRTDNSPLHF	TGTGCCTCTCAGGACAGGACGGATAATTCACCCCTCCACTTT
NA	TRBJ1-6	TRBV14	NA	CASSQERSIFSPLHF	TGTGCCAGCAGCCAAGAAAGATCGATATTCTCACCCCTCCACTTT
NA	TRBJ1-2	TRBV30	NA	CAWSVPRGRDYGYTF	TGTGCCTGGAGTGTACCCCGGGGGCGCGACTATGGCTACACCTTC
NA	TRBJ1-2	TRBV5-1	NA	CASRTTGTGRGYTF	TGCGCCAGCAGAACTACCGGGACCGGTCGTGGCTACACCTTC
NA	TRBJ2-1	TRBV6-1	NA	CASSGFKDEQFF	TGTGCCAGCAGTGGATTTAAGGATGAGCAGTTCTTC
NA	TRBJ2-1	TRBV5-1	few	CASSLRLDGNEQFF	TGCGCCAGCAGCTTAAGACTGGACGGCAATGAGCAGTTCTTC
NA	TRBJ1-1	TRBV29-1	NA	CSVVVGSGTEAFF	TGCAGCGTTGTAGTGGGATCAGGCACTGAAGCTTTCTTT
NA	TRBJ1-1	TRBV4-3	NA	CASSQVSTSTEAFF	TGCGCCAGCAGCCAAGTATCGACCTCCACTGAAGCTTTCTTT
NA	TRBJ2-5	TRBV9	NA	CASSVDPGGLVVETQYF	TGTGCCAGCAGCGTAGACCCCGGGGGGCTCGTGGTGGAGACCCAGTACTTC
TRBD2	TRBJ2-3	TRBV30	NA	CAWRLAGAGDTQYF	TGTGCCTGGAGGCTAGCGGGGGCTGGAGATACGCAGTATTTT
TRBD1	TRBJ2-7	TRBV29-1	few	CSVAPGTGVYEQYF	TGCAGCGTTGCACCCGGGACAGGGGTCTACGAGCAGTACTTC
NA	TRBJ2-3	TRBV30	NA	CAWSWLGSSTDTQYF	TGTGCCTGGAGTTGGCTCGGATCTAGCACAGATACGCAGTATTTT
TRBD2	TRBJ2-4	TRBV2	NA	CASSETSGGISNIQYF	TGTGCCAGCAGTGAGACTAGCGGGGGTATTTCAAACATTCAGTACTTC
NA	TRBJ1-1	TRBV28	once	CASQTNTEAFF	TGTGCCAGTCAGACAAACACTGAAGCTTTCTTT
NA	TRBJ2-1	TRBV9	NA	CASSVEAGAVSYNEQFF	TGTGCCAGCAGCGTAGAGGCGGGGGCCGTCTCCTACAATGAGCAGTTCTTC
NA	TRBJ1-2	TRBV2	NA	CASSEWDVYGYTF	TGTGCCAGCAGTGAATGGGACGTCTATGGCTACACCTTC
TRBD1	TRBJ1-5	TRBV29-1	NA	CSVALSGQGAQPQHF	TGCAGCGTTGCTCTCTCGGGACAGGGGGCCCAGCCCCAGCATTTT
NA	TRBJ2-1	TRBV29-1	NA	CSVEDQDQSWEQFF	TGCAGCGTTGAAGATCAGGACCAGAGTTGGGAGCAGTTCTTC
TRBD2	TRBJ2-1	TRBV4-1	NA	CASSQDFSLASGAHEQFF	TGCGCCAGCAGCCAAGATTTTAGTCTGGCTAGCGGGGCACATGAGCAGTTCTTC
NA	TRBJ1-1	TRBV4-1	few	CASRQNMNTEAFF	TGCGCCAGCAGGCAAAATATGAACACTGAAGCTTTCTTT
TRBD1	TRBJ1-5	TRBV30	NA	CAWSPGGNQPQHF	TGTGCCTGGAGTCCAGGGGGGAATCAGCCCCAGCATTTT
NA	TRBJ2-3	TRBV5-1	NA	CASSLDTTDTQYF	TGCGCCAGCAGCCTGGACACCACAGATACGCAGTATTTT
NA	TRBJ2-2	TRBV4-1	NA	CASSQAVGELFF	TGCGCCAGCAGCCAAGCCGTCGGGGAGCTGTTTTTT
TRBD1	TRBJ2-2	TRBV4-1	NA	CASSHPPGQGGTGELFF	TGCGCCAGCAGCCATCCCCCGGGACAGGGTGGCACCGGGGAGCTGTTTTTT
NA	TRBJ1-4	TRBV6-6	NA	CASSSLSAGISFELFF	TGTGCCAGCAGTTCCTTGTCCGCTGGGATCTCGTTTGAACTGTTTTTT
NA	TRBJ2-3	TRBV30	few	CAWNGARSTDTQYF	TGTGCCTGGAACGGGGCCAGAAGCACAGATACGCAGTATTTT
NA	TRBJ2-2	TRBV29-1	NA	CSVGVGGINTGELFF	TGCAGCGTTGGGGTAGGGGGTATAAACACCGGGGAGCTGTTTTTT
NA	TRBJ1-2	TRBV20-1	NA	CSAREPNGYTF	TGCAGTGCTAGAGAGCCAAATGGCTACACCTTC
NA	TRBJ1-6	TRBV28	NA	CASSRAGNSPLHF	TGTGCCAGCAGTAGGGCCGGAAATTCACCCCTCCACTTT
TRBD2	TRBJ2-1	TRBV15	NA	CATSRLGLAGNEQFF	TGTGCCACCAGCAGGTTGGGACTAGCGGGCAATGAGCAGTTCTTC
TRBD2	TRBJ2-3	TRBV6-1	few	CASSAIAGGRTDTQYF	TGTGCCAGCAGTGCAATAGCGGGGGGCCGCACAGATACGCAGTATTTT
NA	TRBJ2-5	TRBV6-1	few	CASTMGLIQETQYF	TGTGCCAGCACCATGGGACTTATACAAGAGACCCAGTACTTC
NA	TRBJ2-7	TRBV2	NA	CASSRRGAEQYF	TGTGCCAGCAGTAGGAGGGGAGCCGAGCAGTACTTC
NA	TRBJ2-7	TRBV27	NA	CASSLSRPYEQYF	TGTGCCAGCAGTTTATCTAGGCCCTACGAGCAGTACTTC
NA	TRBJ2-7	TRBV27	few	CASSLTTVPYEQYF	TGTGCCAGCAGTTTGACGACAGTCCCCTACGAGCAGTACTTC
NA	TRBJ2-7	TRBV29-1	NA	CSAQRTDGVDEQYF	TGCAGCGCTCAGAGGACAGATGGAGTTGACGAGCAGTACTTC
NA	TRBJ1-2	TRBV6-5	few	CASRGQRALDYGYTF	TGTGCCAGCAGGGGACAAAGGGCCTTGGACTATGGCTACACCTTC
NA	TRBJ1-1	TRBV29-1	NA	CSVAGKNTEAFF	TGCAGCGTCGCCGGGAAGAACACTGAAGCTTTCTTT
NA	TRBJ2-1	TRBV30	NA	CAWSRPTGFRNEQFF	TGTGCCTGGAGTCGTCCTACAGGGTTTAGAAATGAGCAGTTCTTC
NA	TRBJ2-1	TRBV29-1	NA	CSVLTVSSYNEQFF	TGCAGCGTTTTGACAGTTAGCTCCTACAATGAGCAGTTCTTC
TRBD1	TRBJ2-5	TRBV23-1	once	CASSQSHRGETQYF	TGCGCCAGCAGCCAATCCCACAGGGGGGAGACCCAGTACTTC
NA	TRBJ1-1	TRBV30	NA	CAWSVRGLNTEAFF	TGTGCCTGGAGTGTACGGGGATTGAACACTGAAGCTTTCTTT
NA	TRBJ1-4	TRBV30	NA	CAWNPGQLEKLFF	TGTGCCTGGAATCCAGGACAACTCGAAAAACTGTTTTTT
NA	TRBJ1-4	TRBV10-3	NA	CAISESTRAAPDPTNEKLFF	TGTGCCATCAGTGAGTCGACTCGGGCAGCCCCGGACCCAACTAATGAAAAACTGTTTTTT